This T cell receptor (beta chain) was observed in a study of T cell responses to AZD1222 COVID-19 vaccine. Study-wide results and caveats: Baseline seropositivity characterized only a handful of AZD1222 recipients. Unmutated variant regions are reportedly targeted by nearly half of spike-specific TCRs.

With respect to this clone: The antigen remains undetermined. Other nucleotide sequences in the sample specify the same CDR3.

Timing groups of about 4 and about 12 weeks for second doses were pooled. Clones were read by immunoSEQ multiplex PCR, and TCRdb kept only the in-frame ones, dropping some. The data hold about 150,000 clones, with 87% observed a single time. Deletions cut 4 bases from V and 11 bases from J, with 18 bases between. CDR3 length: 14 amino acids. Germline lookup yields CDR1 SGHRS and CDR2 YFSETQ. V usage is TRBV5-1 and J usage is TRBJ2-2, with D possibly matching TRBD2 (6 bases). This material consisted of peripheral blood, taken 28 days after the second AZD1222 dose. The source is an adult who received the AZD1222 COVID-19 vaccine. CDR3 loop: CASSREPSAIELFF. In DNA, the CDR3 is TGCGCCAGCAGCCGGGAGCCCAGTGCAATCGAGCTGTTTTTT.